A single sample is the source of the 18 T cell receptor beta chains below, sequenced in a study of CD8+ T cells in alopecia areata. Treatment indicated: oral pan-JAK inhibitor, 5-10 mg twice daily. It was cDNA, reverse transcribed from extracted RNA, that served as the sequencing template. Assay used: immunoSEQ multiplex PCR; TCRdb lists only in-frame clones, some missing. The sample includes about 200,000 clones, roughly two fifths of them seen just once. Sample: CD4+ T cells sorted from blood, taken between weeks 30 and 35, from a patient treated with tofacitinib. Source of these receptors: a human donor with alopecia areata.

The CDR3 region has the DNA TGTGCCAGCAGCCAAGATCGTCGCAGGACCCAAGAGACCCAGTACTTC. Translation gives CASSQDRRRTQETQYF. The chain carries TRBV14 and TRBJ2-5; D is unclear. The CDR3 contains 16 residues. Germline assignment: CDR1 SGHDN and CDR2 FVKESK. V was pared by 0 bases and J by 1 base, with 12 bases between.

This chain uses TRBV20-1 with TRBJ2-1; D uncertain. The CDR3 contains 11 residues. The germline V gene encodes CDR1 DFQATT and CDR2 SNEGSKA (reference sequence). V lost 7 bases to trimming and J lost 13 bases, with 17 bases between them. The CDR3 coding sequence is TGCAGTGTAGGACCGGCCCGCATCCAGTTCTTC. Its translation: CSVGPARIQFF.

J is TRBJ2-7 and V is TRBV2; 9 bases fit TRBD2. Germline CDR1 SNHLY, CDR2 FYNNEI. Germline trimming cut 5 bases from V and 2 bases from J; bases unmatched to any gene: 4. The CDR3 is 14 amino acids. The DNA of the CDR3 is TGTGCCAGCAGTCCGACTAGCGGAACCTACGAGCAGTACTTC. As protein: CASSPTSGTYEQYF.

This clone was observed a handful of times. The chain is built from TRBV19 and TRBJ1-5, with D perhaps matching TRBD1 (6 bases). Germline V gene data show CDR1 as LNHDA and CDR2 as SQIVND (reference sequence). The CDR3 is 17 amino acids. V was clipped by 0 bases and J by 5 bases, with 17 bases between them. The CDR3 DNA follows: TGTGCCAGTAGTATAGATCGGGGGGGCAGCTCTTATCAGCCCCAGCATTTT. Translating gives CASSIDRGGSSYQPQHF.

The J gene is TRBJ1-1, the V gene TRBV10-3; 9 bases fit TRBD1. The CDR3 loop spans 12 amino acids. CDR1 and CDR2 (germline): ENHRY, SYGVKD. V shed 10 bases, J shed 6 bases, and the junction held 6 bases outside the gene matches. This CDR3 reads CATRTGESEAFF. The CDR3 DNA sequence: TGTGCCACCCGGACAGGGGAGTCTGAAGCTTTCTTT.

A few counts support this clone. The gene calls are TRBV12-5 and TRBJ1-5; no clear D. Germline V gives CDR1 LGHNT, CDR2 FRNRAP. The ends were cut back, 4 bases at V and 12 bases at J, with 10 bases in the middle. The CDR3 extends over 11 amino acids. The chain's CDR3 is CASGSRVDQHF. For the CDR3, the DNA is TGTGCTAGTGGTTCCCGTGTAGACCAGCATTTT.

In its sample, this clone was seen a few times. CDR3 amino acids: CSVESGRPNTEAFF. The CDR3 nucleotides read TGCAGCGTTGAGAGCGGGCGGCCGAACACTGAAGCTTTCTTT. The V call is TRBV29-1, the J call TRBJ1-1; D unclear. V shed 3 bases and J shed 1 base, with 12 bases lying between them. The CDR3 is 14 residues long. Germline loops: CDR1 SQVTM, CDR2 ANQGSEA. Supplemented by reference TRBV29-1 and TRBJ1-1, the full variable domain reads SAVISQKPSRDICQRGTSLTIQCQVDSQVTMMFWYRQQPGQSLTLIATANQGSEATYESGFVIDKFPISRPNLTFSTLTVSNMSPEDSSIYLCSVESGRPNTEAFFGQGTRLTVV.

The DNA for the CDR3 is TGTGCCAGCACGGATGATGCATATAATTCACCCCTCCACTTT. It specifies CASTDDAYNSPLHF. The rearrangement links TRBV5-6 to TRBJ1-6, with unresolved D. Germline CDR1 SGHDT, CDR2 YYEEEE. This CDR3 has 14 residues. Trimming pared 6 bases from V and 4 bases from J, leaving 11 bases between.

The chain couples TRBV30 to TRBJ1-2; no clear D. The CDR3 spans 12 residues. V gave up 0 bases and J gave up 7 bases, with 9 bases separating them. Germline lookup yields CDR1 GTSNPN and CDR2 SVGIG (reference sequence). CDR3 region: CAWSVSAGGYTF. In nucleotides, the CDR3 is TGTGCCTGGAGTGTGTCTGCCGGTGGCTACACCTTC. Drawing the rest from reference TRBV30 and TRBJ1-2, the complete variable domain is SQTIHQWPATLVQPVGSPLSLECTVEGTSNPNLYWYRQAAGRGLQLLFYSVGIGQISSEVPQNLSASRPQDRQFILSSKKLLLSDSGFYLCAWSVSAGGYTFGSGTRLTVV.

This clone has a count of ten or more. The chain joins TRBV19 to TRBJ2-1, with a possible D match to TRBD2 (6 bases). Trimming removed 3 bases at V and 5 bases at J, with 17 bases between. Germline loops: CDR1 LNHDA, CDR2 SQIVND (reference sequence). The CDR3 contains 16 residues. The DNA for the CDR3 is TGTGCCAGTAGTATTCTGACGAGCGGGCCTAACAATGAGCAGTTCTTC. This codes for CASSILTSGPNNEQFF.

The chain employs TRBV29-1 and TRBJ2-2, with D possibly TRBD1 on 6 matching bases. V lost 6 bases and J 5 bases, leaving 10 bases between the germline ends. Germline-derived CDR1 and CDR2 are SQVTM and ANQGSEA. The CDR3 totals 12 residues. This CDR3 reads CSVARGTGELFF. The DNA of the CDR3 is TGCAGCGTCGCGAGGGGGACCGGGGAGCTGTTTTTT.

This chain connects TRBV30 to TRBJ1-4; perhaps TRBD1 as D (5 bases). In germline, CDR1 is GTSNPN, CDR2 SVGIG (reference sequence). The CDR3 totals 14 residues. Trimming took 0 bases from V and 4 from J, leaving 9 bases between them. CDR3: CAWSVAGNNEKLFF. CDR3 coding DNA: TGTGCCTGGAGTGTAGCAGGGAATAATGAAAAACTGTTTTTT.

The J gene is TRBJ2-3, the V gene TRBV12-5, with 7 bases identical to TRBD2. This CDR3 is built from 16 residues. With 4 bases clipped from V and 0 bases from J, the junction kept 7 bases outside the gene matches. Germline values: CDR1 LGHNT, CDR2 FRNRAP. The DNA for the CDR3 is TGTGCTAGTGGTTGGGGGGGTTCCCCTAGCACAGATACGCAGTATTTT. The encoded protein is CASGWGGSPSTDTQYF.

This clone was counted between two and nine times. The chain recombines TRBV2 with TRBJ2-1; D may be TRBD2 (6 bases). CDR3 length: 16 residues. CDR1 SNHLY and CDR2 FYNNEI come from the germline V gene. V was cut by 3 bases and J by 6 bases, with 18 bases left in between. Written as DNA, the CDR3 is TGTGCCAGCAGTGATTCTACCGGGAGTTTTGGCAATGAGCAGTTCTTC. Its protein product is CASSDSTGSFGNEQFF.

V is TRBV23-1 and J is TRBJ2-1; 12 bases map to TRBD2. TRBV23-1 carries the ORF label, with uncertain function. The CDR3 contains 16 residues. Trimming at V came to 4 bases and at J to 6 bases, leaving 7 bases not matched to a gene. The CDR3 spells CASSPASGGDINEQFF. The CDR3 nucleotides are TGCGCCAGCAGTCCGGCTAGCGGGGGGGACATCAATGAGCAGTTCTTC.

This clone was counted a few times. This chain connects TRBV11-2 to TRBJ2-5, with a tentative D call TRBD2 (5 bases). Trimming took off 8 bases at V and 2 bases at J, with 15 bases between the two ends. The CDR3 sequence is 14 residues long. The germline V gene encodes CDR1 SGHAT and CDR2 FQNNGV. The CDR3: CASSRGILQETQYF. DNA for the CDR3: TGTGCCAGCTCCCGGGGTATTTTACAAGAGACCCAGTACTTC.

V gene TRBV7-2 combines with J gene TRBJ1-1; D is possibly TRBD1 (5 bases). The CDR3 is 14 amino acids. Trimming pared 2 bases from V and 8 bases from J, leaving 15 bases between. The V gene's germline CDR1 is SGHTA and CDR2 FQGNSA. This CDR3 reads CASSLMRGRTEAFF. CDR3 coding DNA: TGTGCCAGCAGCTTAATGCGGGGGAGGACAGAAGCTTTCTTT. The variable domain in full, completed from reference TRBV7-2 and TRBJ1-1, reads GAGVSQSPSNKVTEKGKDVELRCDPISGHTALYWYRQSLGQGLEFLIYFQGNSAPDKSGLPSDRFSAERTGGSVSTLTIQRTQQEDSAVYLCASSLMRGRTEAFFGQGTRLTVV.

This clone was seen only a few times. This chain links TRBV11-2 with TRBJ1-1; maybe TRBD1 (5 bases). This CDR3 has 14 residues. V lost 4 bases and J 5 bases, leaving 14 bases between the germline ends. Per germline, CDR1 SGHAT and CDR2 FQNNGV. The CDR3 coding sequence is TGTGCCAGCAGCTCCATACGGGGGGGAACTGAAGCTTTCTTT. Its protein is CASSSIRGGTEAFF. The entire variable domain, with the rest obtained from reference TRBV11-2 and TRBJ1-1, is as follows: EAGVAQSPRYKIIEKRQSVAFWCNPISGHATLYWYQQILGQGPKLLIQFQNNGVVDDSQLPKDRFSAERLKGVDSTLKIQPAKLEDSAVYLCASSSIRGGTEAFFGQGTRLTVV.